Each of the 22 T cell receptor beta chains below was sequenced from the same sample in a study of cytomegalovirus exposure and HLA in healthy donors. The PCR used 60 Vbeta and 13 Jbeta primers. Produced via immunoSEQ multiplex PCR; TCRdb's table is partial and in-frame only. The sample contains approximately 130,000 clones, roughly 82% of which appear only once. What was sequenced was PBMCs. Receptor source: a man in his forties or fifties in good health and CMV-seronegative.

The genes are TRBV6-1 and TRBJ1-6; TRBD1 is a possible D gene (6 bases). CDR1 MNHNS and CDR2 SASEGT come from the germline V gene. CDR3 length: 14 residues. Trimming removed 9 bases at V and 6 bases at J, with 15 bases between. CDR3 protein: CASRMGGANSPLHF. The CDR3 nucleotides read TGTGCCAGTAGAATGGGGGGGGCTAATTCACCCCTCCACTTT.

The gene calls are TRBV7-2 and TRBJ2-7; D is undetermined. V was trimmed by 0 bases and J by 3 bases, leaving 6 bases between them. Germline V gene data show CDR1 as SGHTA and CDR2 as FQGNSA. This CDR3 is 13 amino acids long. The CDR3 loop reads CASSLAGSYEQYF. The DNA of the CDR3 is TGTGCCAGCAGCTTAGCCGGTAGCTACGAGCAGTACTTC.

The chain has TRBV6-5 and TRBJ1-5; no clear D gene. The V end was cut by 0 bases, the J end by 6 bases, with 12 bases between. The germline V gene encodes CDR1 MNHEY and CDR2 SVGAGI. There are 15 residues in the CDR3. The CDR3 nucleotides read TGTGCCAGCAGTTACTCGAGGACCGCGGGTCAGCCCCAGCATTTT. This sequence encodes CASSYSRTAGQPQHF.

This chain links TRBV4-2 with TRBJ2-1; 7 bases agree with TRBD2. Germline CDR1 is LGHNA and CDR2 is YNFKEQ. The V segment lost 0 bases and the J segment 7 bases; nucleotides outside the gene matches: 3. This CDR3 is 14 amino acids long. The CDR3 loop reads CASSQEGGVNEQFF. The CDR3 nucleotides read TGTGCCAGCAGCCAAGAGGGGGGGGTTAATGAGCAGTTCTTC.

This clone came up a few times. The chain links TRBV10-1 to TRBJ2-1, with TRBD2 as a possible D gene (6 bases). Deletions cut 3 bases from V and 7 bases from J, with 16 bases between. In germline, CDR1 is WNHNN, CDR2 SYGVQD (reference sequence). CDR3 length: 15 residues. The CDR3 DNA follows: TGCGCCAGCAGTGAACGGGGGATCTCCTTGAATGAGCAGTTCTTC. It translates to CASSERGISLNEQFF.

J is TRBJ2-3 and V is TRBV30; TRBD2 is a possible D gene (5 bases). This CDR3 has 16 amino acids. Germline lookup yields CDR1 GTSNPN and CDR2 SVGIG (reference sequence). V was shortened by 0 bases and J by 0 bases, with 13 bases between the two germline ends. The DNA of the CDR3 is TGTGCCTGGAGTGTACTAGGACTCTCTAGCACAGATACGCAGTATTTT. It translates to CAWSVLGLSSTDTQYF. Using reference TRBV30 and TRBJ2-3 for the parts outside the CDR3, the full variable domain is SQTIHQWPATLVQPVGSPLSLECTVEGTSNPNLYWYRQAAGRGLQLLFYSVGIGQISSEVPQNLSASRPQDRQFILSSKKLLLSDSGFYLCAWSVLGLSSTDTQYFGPGTRLTVL.

This clone was seen a handful of times. The chain employs TRBV29-1 and TRBJ2-1; 11 bases are a match to TRBD1. The length of the CDR3 is 13 residues. With V trimmed by 6 bases and J by 9 bases, 7 bases remained unmatched. Germline V CDR1 and CDR2: SQVTM, ANQGSEA. The CDR3 DNA follows: TGCAGCGTGGAGGACAGGGGGCTGGGTGAGCAGTTCTTC. Protein: CSVEDRGLGEQFF.

This chain uses TRBV7-2 with TRBJ1-1; 10 bases are shared with TRBD1. CDR3 length: 15 amino acids. Germline loops: CDR1 SGHTA, CDR2 FQGNSA. Germline trimming cut 2 bases from V and 5 bases from J; bases unmatched to any gene: 5. The CDR3 nucleotides are TGTGCCAGCAGCTTAATTGACAGGGGGCGGACTGAAGCTTTCTTT. Amino acid sequence: CASSLIDRGRTEAFF.

The genes are TRBV27 and TRBJ2-3, with 8 bases aligning to TRBD2. This CDR3 comprises 17 residues. V lost 4 bases and J lost 6; bases outside the gene matches: 15. From germline, CDR1 is MNHEY and CDR2 SMNVEV (reference sequence). CDR3 nucleotides: TGTGCCAGCAGTTCTCTCCCGGGACTAGGGCAGTGGGATACGCAGTATTTT. Its translation: CASSSLPGLGQWDTQYF.

The rearrangement uses TRBV6-5 and TRBJ2-6, with D hard to call. V was cut by 6 bases and J by 0 bases, with 9 bases left in between. The CDR3 is 15 residues long. The germline CDR1 and CDR2 sequences are MNHEY and SVGAGI. CDR3: CASSIWSSGANVLTF. CDR3 nucleotide sequence: TGTGCCAGCAGCATTTGGAGCTCTGGGGCCAACGTCCTGACTTTC.

On this clone: The same CDR3 arises from other DNA sequences in this sample as well. J is TRBJ1-6 and V is TRBV4-1, with D possibly matching TRBD1 (5 bases). Germline CDR1 and CDR2: MGHRA and YSYEKL. The CDR3 extends over 15 amino acids. V shed 2 bases and J shed 5 bases, with 10 bases lying between them. DNA of the CDR3: TGCGCCAGCAGCCAACTGGCAGGGAATAATTCACCCCTCCACTTT. The encoded protein is CASSQLAGNNSPLHF.

This clone occurred once. A read error may produce the germline difference seen at one junction end. Other nucleotide sequences from this sample produce the same CDR3. This sequence joins TRBV2 and TRBJ1-5; D is unresolved. The V gene's germline CDR1 is SNHLY and CDR2 FYNNEI. The CDR3 runs 16 residues. The CDR3 DNA reads as TGCGCCAGCAGTGAAAGTAGAGTCCCGAGCAATCAGCCCCAGCATTTT. It encodes CASSESRVPSNQPQHF.

The rearrangement links TRBV5-6 to TRBJ2-1; D might be TRBD1 (8 bases). Germline values: CDR1 SGHDT, CDR2 YYEEEE. The ends were cut back, 3 bases at V and 14 bases at J, with 18 bases in the middle. The CDR3 runs to 13 residues. The CDR3 sequence is CASSWGGRGREFF. DNA of the CDR3: TGTGCCAGCAGCTGGGGGGGCAGGGGGCGAGAGTTCTTC. Filled out from reference TRBV5-6 and TRBJ2-1, the complete variable domain reads DAGVTQSPTHLIKTRGQQVTLRCSPKSGHDTVSWYQQALGQGPQFIFQYYEEEERQRGNFPDRFSGHQFPNYSSELNVNALLLGDSALYLCASSWGGRGREFFGPGTRLTVL.

This chain joins TRBV7-9 and TRBJ2-7; D might be TRBD2 (5 bases). Germline assignment: CDR1 SEHNR and CDR2 FQNEAQ (reference sequence). This CDR3 region has 16 residues. V was clipped by 5 bases and J by 0 bases, with 17 bases between them. The CDR3 sequence: CASSLIRTGSSYEQYF. CDR3 nucleotides: TGTGCCAGCAGCCTGATAAGGACGGGGAGCTCCTACGAGCAGTACTTC.

The chain employs TRBV27 and TRBJ2-7, with D maybe TRBD1 (6 bases). Trimming removed 3 bases at V and 4 bases at J, with 13 bases between. CDR1 and CDR2 (germline): MNHEY, SMNVEV (reference sequence). The CDR3 loop spans 14 amino acids. CDR3 nucleotide sequence: TGTGCCAGCAGTTTTGGGGGCGGCCCGTACGAGCAGTACTTC. Translated, it gives CASSFGGGPYEQYF.

V gene TRBV11-2 combines with J gene TRBJ1-1; perhaps TRBD1 as D (5 bases). CDR3 size: 14 residues. The ends were cut back, 6 bases at V and 5 bases at J, with 16 bases in the middle. The germline V gene has CDR1 SGHAT and CDR2 FQNNGV. CDR3 in amino acids: CASRPWGGMTEAFF. DNA for the CDR3: TGTGCCAGCAGGCCCTGGGGGGGGATGACTGAAGCTTTCTTT.

V usage is TRBV5-1 and J usage is TRBJ2-7, with D perhaps matching TRBD1 (5 bases). V was cut by 4 bases and J by 0 bases, with 8 bases left in between. Germline loops: CDR1 SGHRS, CDR2 YFSETQ. CDR3 size: 13 residues. CDR3: CASSADSSYEQYF. As DNA, the CDR3 is TGCGCCAGCAGCGCTGACAGCTCCTACGAGCAGTACTTC.

The rearrangement links TRBV18 to TRBJ1-2, with 8 bases lining up with TRBD1. The CDR3 spans 13 residues. Losses at the gene ends were 4 bases for V and 8 bases for J; bases not matched to a gene: 6. Germline V CDR1 and CDR2: KGHSH, LQKENI. The CDR3 is CASSLDRVGGYTF. The CDR3 DNA is TGTGCCAGCTCACTGGACAGGGTAGGCGGCTACACCTTC.

V is TRBV2 and J is TRBJ1-4; TRBD1 might be the D (5 bases). CDR1 is SNHLY and CDR2 is FYNNEI in the germline V gene. CDR3 length: 19 residues. Trimming cost V 1 base and J 0 bases, with 18 bases left between them. CDR3 nucleotides: TGTGCCAGCAGTGAAGTGGGGGGACCGAGGACTACAACTAATGAAAAACTGTTTTTT. As protein: CASSEVGGPRTTTNEKLFF. The full variable domain, its missing parts supplied by reference TRBV2 and TRBJ1-4, is EPEVTQTPSHQVTQMGQEVILRCVPISNHLYFYWYRQILGQKVEFLVSFYNNEISEKSEIFDDQFSVERPDGSNFTLKIRSTKLEDSAMYFCASSEVGGPRTTTNEKLFFGSGTQLSVL.

The genes are TRBV11-1 and TRBJ1-1, with 7 bases that match TRBD1. The CDR3 has 12 residues. After removal of 3 bases from V and 6 bases from J, the junction contained 1 base not matched to a gene. Germline loops: CDR1 SGHAT, CDR2 FQDESV (reference sequence). DNA of the CDR3: TGTGCCAGCAGCTTCAGGGGGGCTGAAGCTTTCTTT. Translated, it gives CASSFRGAEAFF.

V usage is TRBV5-1 and J usage is TRBJ2-1; perhaps TRBD2 as D (6 bases). V was cut by 0 bases and J by 11 bases, with 9 bases left in between. CDR3 length: 12 amino acids. The germline V gene has CDR1 SGHRS and CDR2 YFSETQ. The CDR3: CASSLGTSQQFF. In DNA, the CDR3 is TGCGCCAGCAGCTTGGGTACTAGCCAGCAGTTCTTC. The whole variable domain, filled in from reference TRBV5-1 and TRBJ2-1, reads KAGVTQTPRYLIKTRGQQVTLSCSPISGHRSVSWYQQTPGQGLQFLFEYFSETQRNKGNFPGRFSGRQFSNSRSEMNVSTLELGDSALYLCASSLGTSQQFFGPGTRLTVL.

The chain carries TRBV6-1 and TRBJ1-5; 10 bases are shared with TRBD1. Trimming took 8 bases from V and 6 from J; bases not matched to a gene: 4. Germline V CDR1 and CDR2: MNHNS, SASEGT. This CDR3 comprises 13 residues. The DNA for the CDR3 is TGTGCCAGCGACGGGACAGGGGCTCAGCCCCAGCATTTT. Residues: CASDGTGAQPQHF.